The 31 T cell receptor beta chains below all came from one sample that was sequenced in a study of CD8+ T cells in alopecia areata (dated by TCRdb to 2016 to 2019). Library construction relied on the immunoSEQ multiplex PCR assay. RNA was extracted from all samples and reverse transcribed into cDNA, which served as template for TCR sequencing. TCRdb obtained this table from immuneACCESS and retained in-frame rearrangements with V and J assigned. These tables miss some clones; where compared with another copy, unresolved V genes account for less than half of the shortfall, and the remainder is unexplained. Counted in this sample were around 97,000 clones; approximately 52% of them appeared once. Of the sample, 7.5% to 9% falls within the top ten clones. Sequencing was performed on CD4+ T cells sorted from blood. The receptors shown here come from a human donor in good health.

The chain recombines TRBV19 with TRBJ2-5, with TRBD2 as a possible D gene (6 bases). The CDR3 has 13 amino acids. Between the trimmed V and J ends, which lost 3 bases and 4 bases, there was a span of 9 bases. Germline CDR1 is LNHDA and CDR2 is SQIVND (reference sequence). CDR3 sequence reads: CASSIAGLETQYF. CDR3 DNA sequence: TGTGCCAGTAGTATCGCGGGGCTAGAGACCCAGTACTTC.

J is TRBJ1-2 and V is TRBV2, with TRBD1 matching 12 bases. This CDR3 spans 14 amino acids. V lost 10 bases to trimming and J lost 6 bases; unmatched junction nucleotides: 9. Germline V gene data show CDR1 as SNHLY and CDR2 as FYNNEI. The CDR3 reads CANRGGQGADGYTF. DNA of the CDR3: TGTGCCAACCGTGGGGGACAGGGGGCCGATGGCTACACCTTC.

CDR3 in DNA: TGTGCCTGGGCGGGGGGCGAAAATCAGCCCCAGCATTTT. Protein: CAWAGGENQPQHF. V gene TRBV30 combines with J gene TRBJ1-5, with D perhaps TRBD1 (6 bases). With 5 bases removed from V and 4 bases from J, the gap between germline ends came to 12 bases. There are 13 residues in the CDR3. The germline V gene has CDR1 GTSNPN and CDR2 SVGIG (reference sequence).

In this sample, this clone turned up a few times. This sequence joins TRBV28 and TRBJ2-7; 11 bases align to TRBD1. The germline V gene encodes CDR1 MDHEN and CDR2 SYDVKM. This CDR3 is built from 15 residues. The junction had 6 bases not matched to a gene; V was cut back by 5 bases and J by 3 bases. The CDR3 loop reads CASSPPGTGGYEQYF. CDR3 in DNA: TGTGCCAGCAGTCCTCCCGGGACAGGGGGCTACGAGCAGTACTTC.

V usage is TRBV30 and J usage is TRBJ1-2; D gene unclear. Deletions cut 0 bases from V and 3 bases from J, with 8 bases between. CDR3 length: 13 amino acids. The germline gives CDR1 GTSNPN, CDR2 SVGIG (reference sequence). CDR3 amino acids: CAWSVSGDYGYTF. The CDR3 DNA sequence: TGTGCCTGGAGTGTATCCGGGGACTATGGCTACACCTTC.

This clone came up once. The chain couples TRBV5-6 to TRBJ1-2, with a tentative D call TRBD1 (5 bases). The germline V and J ends were trimmed by 0 bases and 4 bases, with 10 bases remaining between them. CDR1 is SGHDT, CDR2 YYEEEE, per germline. The CDR3 totals 14 residues. The CDR3 protein is CASSLAQGVYGYTF. DNA of the CDR3: TGTGCCAGCAGCTTGGCGCAGGGTGTCTATGGCTACACCTTC.

The gene calls are TRBV29-1 and TRBJ2-3; 8 positions match TRBD2. The germline V gene has CDR1 SQVTM and CDR2 ANQGSEA. The length of the CDR3 is 15 residues. V shed 5 bases, J shed 5 bases, and the junction held 12 bases outside the gene matches. The CDR3, as DNA: TGCAGCGTTAAGGAGATCGGGGGGGCAGGAGATACGCAGTATTTT. This gives the protein CSVKEIGGAGDTQYF.

V is TRBV2 and J is TRBJ1-1; no clear D. This CDR3 has 11 amino acids. Trimming took off 0 bases at V and 4 bases at J, with 0 bases between the two ends. Germline CDR1 is SNHLY and CDR2 is FYNNEI. The DNA for the CDR3 is TGTGCCAGCAGTGAAGCCACTGAAGCTTTCTTT. Amino acids: CASSEATEAFF.

The V gene is TRBV5-6, the J gene TRBJ1-1; no definite D call. The CDR3 loop spans 14 amino acids. Per the germline V gene, CDR1 is SGHDT and CDR2 is YYEEEE. V lost 2 bases and J lost 2, with 10 bases in between. CDR3: CASSFRSTNTEAFF. For the CDR3, the DNA is TGTGCCAGCAGCTTCCGAAGTACCAACACTGAAGCTTTCTTT.

CDR3 sequence reads: CASSSGTGVYF. In nucleotides, the CDR3 is TGTGCCAGCAGTTCCGGGACCGGGGTGTACTTC. V is TRBV5-4 and J is TRBJ2-5, with D perhaps TRBD1 or TRBD2 (5 bases each). This CDR3 spans 11 amino acids. Trimming took off 5 bases at V and 13 bases at J, with 15 bases between the two ends. CDR1 is SGHNT and CDR2 is YYREEE in the germline V gene (reference sequence). The full variable domain, in which reference TRBV5-4 and TRBJ2-5 provide the parts outside the CDR3, is ETGVTQSPTHLIKTRGQQVTLRCSSQSGHNTVSWYQQALGQGPQFIFQYYREEENGRGNFPPRFSGLQFPNYSSELNVNALELDDSALYLCASSSGTGVYFGPGTRLLVL.

V is TRBV11-3 and J is TRBJ1-6, with D unresolved. The length of the CDR3 is 14 residues. CDR1 SGHNT and CDR2 YENEEA come from the germline V gene. Trimming removed 5 bases from V and 6 bases from J, with 11 bases in between. The DNA for the CDR3 is TGTGCCAGCAGCCAAAATCCTAGTAATTCACCCCTCCACTTT. It is translated as CASSQNPSNSPLHF. The whole variable domain, remainder taken from reference TRBV11-3 and TRBJ1-6, is EAGVVQSPRYKIIEKKQPVAFWCNPISGHNTLYWYLQNLGQGPELLIRYENEEAVDDSQLPKDRFSAERLKGVDSTLKIQPAELGDSAVYLCASSQNPSNSPLHFGNGTRLTVT.

The chain uses TRBV29-1 and TRBJ1-4; D gene uncertain. V lost 5 bases and J lost 8, with 12 bases in between. The CDR3 loop spans 12 amino acids. Germline CDR1 and CDR2: SQVTM and ANQGSEA. The CDR3 region has the DNA TGCAGCGTTATTGACGGAGGAGAAAAACTGTTTTTT. This translates into CSVIDGGEKLFF.

The V and J genes are TRBV11-2 and TRBJ1-2; D is ambiguous. V gave up 5 bases and J gave up 1 base, with 11 bases separating them. This CDR3 comprises 14 residues. Per the germline V gene, CDR1 is SGHAT and CDR2 is FQNNGV. CDR3 sequence (DNA): TGTGCCAGCAGCCACAAGTGGGTTAACTATGGCTACACCTTC. Residues: CASSHKWVNYGYTF. Complete variable domain (other parts from reference TRBV11-2 and TRBJ1-2): EAGVAQSPRYKIIEKRQSVAFWCNPISGHATLYWYQQILGQGPKLLIQFQNNGVVDDSQLPKDRFSAERLKGVDSTLKIQPAKLEDSAVYLCASSHKWVNYGYTFGSGTRLTVV.

CDR3 coding DNA: TGTGCCTGGAGTGTAGTAGGGGTTCATAGCAATCAGCCCCAGCATTTT. Translated, it gives CAWSVVGVHSNQPQHF. The chain combines TRBV30 with TRBJ1-5; D is possibly TRBD1 (5 bases). The CDR3 contains 16 residues. V was trimmed by 0 bases and J by 0 bases, leaving 12 bases between them. CDR1 GTSNPN and CDR2 SVGIG come from the germline V gene (reference sequence).

Details on this clone: At the DNA level, this CDR3 is encoded by other sequences in the same sample as well. The rearrangement links TRBV27 to TRBJ2-1; weak D call: TRBD1 (5 bases). CDR1 MNHEY and CDR2 SMNVEV come from the germline V gene (reference sequence). With 3 bases removed from V and 4 bases from J, the gap between germline ends came to 7 bases. There are 13 residues in the CDR3. The CDR3 DNA reads TGTGCCAGCAGTTTCCGGACATACAATGAGCAGTTCTTC. Its protein is CASSFRTYNEQFF.

This clone was picked up a small number of times. The chain employs TRBV19 and TRBJ2-3; 8 bases map to TRBD1. Germline CDR1 and CDR2: LNHDA and SQIVND (reference sequence). The CDR3 consists of 16 residues. The V and J ends lost 4 bases and 4 bases, in that order; junction bases with no gene match: 10. In DNA, the CDR3 is TGTGCCAGTAGTACCAGACAGGGGAAGGAAGCAGATACGCAGTATTTT. Translated, it gives CASSTRQGKEADTQYF.

V is TRBV4-1 and J is TRBJ1-2; D call uncertain. Germline V gene sequence: CDR1 MGHRA, CDR2 YSYEKL. This CDR3 spans 12 amino acids. The V and J ends lost 3 bases and 8 bases respectively, with 10 bases between them. Written as DNA, the CDR3 is TGCGCCAGCAGCCAGGTCGCAGGAGGCTACACCTTC. Its protein product is CASSQVAGGYTF.

This clone has only a few counts. The chain has TRBV27 and TRBJ2-5; D may be TRBD1 (5 bases). Germline V gene lookup returns CDR1 MNHEY and CDR2 SMNVEV (reference sequence). The CDR3 is 16 amino acids. V dropped 6 bases and J dropped 1 base, with 18 bases sitting between them. The CDR3 DNA reads TGTGCCAGCAGCCGCCGGTGGCTTAGGGGCCAAGAGACCCAGTACTTC. It encodes CASSRRWLRGQETQYF.

This clone was counted only a few times. This chain joins TRBV6-6 and TRBJ1-1; D uncertain. The V gene lost 5 bases and the J gene lost 8 bases, with 9 bases spanning the gap. The CDR3 sequence is 11 residues long. Germline CDR1 MNHNY, CDR2 SVGAGI (reference sequence). The CDR3 DNA follows: TGTGCCAGCAGTGCCCGACACGAAGCTTTCTTT. It translates to CASSARHEAFF.

The chain joins TRBV2 to TRBJ2-4; perhaps TRBD2 as D (5 bases). The CDR3 loop spans 15 amino acids. The germline CDR1 and CDR2 sequences are SNHLY and FYNNEI. V gave up 3 bases and J gave up 1 base, with 10 bases separating them. The CDR3 coding sequence is TGTGCCAGCAGTGAGGAGGTGCTGGCCAAAAACATTCAGTACTTC. Amino acids: CASSEEVLAKNIQYF.

This clone has just one count. The gene calls are TRBV6-5 and TRBJ1-2, with D perhaps matching TRBD1 (5 bases). CDR3 length: 13 amino acids. CDR1 is MNHEY and CDR2 is SVGAGI in the germline V gene. Trimming shortened V by 10 bases and J by 3 bases, and 15 bases separated the two germline ends. The CDR3 coding sequence is TGTGCCACTCAGGCGGGGCCGTACTATGGCTACACCTTC. This translates into CATQAGPYYGYTF.

The CDR3 here is CASSQDRGNQETQYF. The CDR3, as DNA: TGTGCCAGCAGCCAAGACCGGGGGAACCAAGAGACCCAGTACTTC. V gene TRBV14 combines with J gene TRBJ2-5, with D possibly TRBD2 on 6 matching bases. Germline CDR1 reads SGHDN; CDR2 reads FVKESK. V was clipped by 0 bases and J by 0 bases, with 8 bases between them. This CDR3 spans 15 amino acids.

The V call is TRBV4-1, the J call TRBJ1-2, with unresolved D. CDR1 MGHRA and CDR2 YSYEKL come from the germline V gene. With 0 bases removed from V and 6 bases from J, the gap between germline ends came to 11 bases. The CDR3 sequence is 14 residues long. The CDR3 coding sequence is TGCGCCAGCAGCCAAGATGGGCGAAGCAATGGCTACACCTTC. Protein product: CASSQDGRSNGYTF.

This clone turned up a few times. Germline is not matched at one junction end, which may reflect a read error. The chain uses TRBV7-7 and TRBJ2-3; D possibly matches TRBD1 or TRBD2 (5 bases each). CDR3 length equals 15 residues. Germline V gene sequence: CDR1 SSHAT, CDR2 FNYEAQ (reference sequence). The CDR3 DNA follows: TGTGCTAGCAGCTTAGAGGGGCTGAGCACAGATACGCAGTATTTT. It yields the protein CASSLEGLSTDTQYF.

The gene calls are TRBV27 and TRBJ2-7, with 11 bases fitting TRBD1. V dropped 5 bases and J dropped 3; count of bases not matched to a gene: 6. CDR1 and CDR2 (germline): MNHEY, SMNVEV (reference sequence). This CDR3 region has 15 residues. The CDR3 DNA follows: TGTGCCAGCAGTCGAGGACAGGGGGCAAACTACGAGCAGTACTTC. Translated: CASSRGQGANYEQYF.

The rearrangement joins TRBV6-6 to TRBJ2-1; D is unresolved. The CDR3 is 14 amino acids. CDR1 MNHNY and CDR2 SVGAGI come from the germline V gene (reference sequence). V was shortened by 5 bases and J by 1 base, with 9 bases between the two germline ends. The CDR3 region has the DNA TGTGCCAGCAGTGATGCGGCTTCCTACAATGAGCAGTTCTTC. Its translation: CASSDAASYNEQFF.

This clone was seen once. The chain has TRBV9 and TRBJ1-1, with D maybe TRBD1 (6 bases). Germline CDR1 is SGDLS and CDR2 is YYNGEE. Trimming left V 4 bases short and J 1 base short, with 17 bases between. The length of the CDR3 is 16 residues. The CDR3 nucleotides are TGTGCCAGCAGCCCTCGACCGACAGGAAAGAACACTGAAGCTTTCTTT. Translating it yields CASSPRPTGKNTEAFF.

This clone occurred a few times. The rearrangement links TRBV19 to TRBJ1-1; possible D gene TRBD1, 5 bases. Germline loops: CDR1 LNHDA, CDR2 SQIVND (reference sequence). V was cut by 3 bases and J by 5 bases, with 13 bases left in between. This CDR3 has 14 residues. This CDR3 is CASSIGGVGTEAFF. CDR3 DNA sequence: TGTGCCAGTAGTATTGGAGGGGTTGGGACTGAAGCTTTCTTT.

The V call is TRBV30, the J call TRBJ2-5; 11 bases align to TRBD2. V trimming: 3 bases; J trimming: 5 bases; junction bases outside the gene matches: 8. Germline V CDR1 and CDR2: GTSNPN, SVGIG (reference sequence). The CDR3 loop spans 15 amino acids. The CDR3 nucleotides are TGTGCCTGGAGCCTGAAACTAGCGGGGGCGGAGACCCAGTACTTC. Translated, it gives CAWSLKLAGAETQYF.

This chain connects TRBV9 to TRBJ2-7, with TRBD1 matching 7 bases. The CDR3 sequence is 14 residues long. The germline V gene has CDR1 SGDLS and CDR2 YYNGEE. Trimming removed 2 bases from V and 6 bases from J; junction bases left unmatched: 8. CDR3 protein: CASSVRDSWSEQYF. Written as DNA, the CDR3 is TGTGCCAGCAGCGTTAGGGACAGCTGGAGCGAGCAGTACTTC.

This chain links TRBV6-6 with TRBJ2-7, with 8 nucleotides matching TRBD1. V was clipped by 5 bases and J by 2 bases; unmatched bases: 5. This CDR3 spans 14 amino acids. CDR1 is MNHNY and CDR2 is SVGAGI in the germline V gene (reference sequence). This chain's CDR3 is CASSRGQGPYEQYF. The CDR3 coding sequence is TGTGCCAGCAGTAGAGGACAGGGCCCCTACGAGCAGTACTTC.